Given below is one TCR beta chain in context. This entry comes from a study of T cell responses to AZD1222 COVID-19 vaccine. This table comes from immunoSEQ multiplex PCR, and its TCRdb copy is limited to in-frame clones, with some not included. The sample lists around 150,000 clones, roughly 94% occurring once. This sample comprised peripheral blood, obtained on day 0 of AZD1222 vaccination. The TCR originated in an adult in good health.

The CDR3 bases are TGTGCCAGCAGTGCCGAGACAGGGTGGAACACTGAAGCTTTCTTT. Translation gives CASSAETGWNTEAFF. The rearrangement uses TRBV14 and TRBJ1-1; TRBD1 matches at 7 bases. Germline V gene sequence: CDR1 SGHDN, CDR2 FVKESK. The CDR3 covers 15 residues. The ends lost 6 bases at V and 1 base at J; junction bases unmatched: 8. Combining the CDR3 with reference TRBV14 and TRBJ1-1 gives the whole variable domain EAGVTQFPSHSVIEKGQTVTLRCDPISGHDNLYWYRRVMGKEIKFLLHFVKESKQDESGMPNNRFLAERTGGTYSTLKVQPAELEDSGVYFCASSAETGWNTEAFFGQGTRLTVV.